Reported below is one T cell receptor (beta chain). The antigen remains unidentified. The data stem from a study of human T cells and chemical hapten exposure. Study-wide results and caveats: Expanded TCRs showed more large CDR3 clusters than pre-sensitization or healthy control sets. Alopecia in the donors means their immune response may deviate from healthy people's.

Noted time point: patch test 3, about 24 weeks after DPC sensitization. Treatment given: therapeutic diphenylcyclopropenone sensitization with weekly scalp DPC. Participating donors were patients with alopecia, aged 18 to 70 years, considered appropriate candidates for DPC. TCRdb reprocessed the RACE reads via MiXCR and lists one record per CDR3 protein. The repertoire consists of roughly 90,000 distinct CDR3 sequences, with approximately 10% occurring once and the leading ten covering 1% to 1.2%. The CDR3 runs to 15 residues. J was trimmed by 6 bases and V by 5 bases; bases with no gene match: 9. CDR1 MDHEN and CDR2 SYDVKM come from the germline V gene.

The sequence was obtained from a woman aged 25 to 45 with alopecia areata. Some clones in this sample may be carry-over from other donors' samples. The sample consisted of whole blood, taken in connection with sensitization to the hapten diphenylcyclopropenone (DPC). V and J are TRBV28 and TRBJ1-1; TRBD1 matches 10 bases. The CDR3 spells CASSPDRGRVAEAFF. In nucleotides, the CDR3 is TGTGCCAGCAGTCCAGACAGGGGGCGAGTCGCTGAAGCTTTCTTT.